The T cell receptor beta chain under discussion was sequenced for a study of spatial heterogeneity in lung cancer. Whole-study context: Where they were available, follow-up PBMC samples were sequenced, at a median of about 22 months after resection.

A distinct unique molecular identifier was carried by each TCR cDNA molecule. Each CDR3 protein is one row after TCRdb ran MiXCR on the 5' RACE reads. Here the sample spans approximately 110,000 distinct CDR3 sequences, 10% to 14% being singletons. Time point of the sample: blood at routine non-recurrence follow-up after resection. Losses at the gene ends were 2 bases for V and 3 bases for J; bases not matched to a gene: 9. CDR3 size: 19 residues. The germline gives CDR1 MNHEY, CDR2 SVGAGI. Sequenced here: PBMCs, sampled at follow-up. The TCR originated in a female donor with early-stage non-small cell lung cancer. The gene calls are TRBV6-5 and TRBJ2-3; TRBD2 matches 15 bases. Written as DNA, the CDR3 is TGTGCCAGCAGTTACGTAGGACTAGCGGGAGGGCCGTCGACAGATACGCAGTATTTT. It translates to CASSYVGLAGGPSTDTQYF.